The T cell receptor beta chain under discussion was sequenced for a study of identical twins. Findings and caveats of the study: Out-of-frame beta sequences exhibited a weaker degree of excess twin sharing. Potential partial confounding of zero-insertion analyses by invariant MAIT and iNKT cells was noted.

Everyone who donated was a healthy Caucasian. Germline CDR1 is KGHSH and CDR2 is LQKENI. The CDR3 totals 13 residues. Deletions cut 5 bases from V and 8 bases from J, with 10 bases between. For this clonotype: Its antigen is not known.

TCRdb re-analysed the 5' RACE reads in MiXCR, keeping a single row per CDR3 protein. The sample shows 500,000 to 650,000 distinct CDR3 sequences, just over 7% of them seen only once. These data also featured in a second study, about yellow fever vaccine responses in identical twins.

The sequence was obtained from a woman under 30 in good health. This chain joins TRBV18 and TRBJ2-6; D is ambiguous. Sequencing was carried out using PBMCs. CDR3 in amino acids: CASSKAGPNVLTF. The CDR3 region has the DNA TGTGCCAGCTCAAAGGCCGGGCCCAACGTCCTGACTTTC.